This entry describes one T cell receptor beta chain. The data were taken from a study of T cell responses to AZD1222 COVID-19 vaccine. Repertoires were generated with immunoSEQ multiplex PCR, while TCRdb's copy carries only in-frame clones and drops some. The top ten clones hold approximately 5% of a sample with 110,000 to 150,000 clones, 93% of them seen once. The CDR3 is 15 residues long. The germline CDR1 and CDR2 sequences are MGHRA and YSYEKL. The V segment lost 4 bases and the J segment 8 bases; nucleotides outside the gene matches: 5. V is TRBV4-1 and J is TRBJ1-6, with TRBD1 matching 10 bases. Sequencing was performed on peripheral blood, taken on day 0 of AZD1222 vaccination. The clonotype was recovered from an adult in good health. The CDR3 coding sequence is TGCGCCAGCAGCCTAACCGGGACAGGGGATTCACCCCTCCACTTT. Residues: CASSLTGTGDSPLHF.